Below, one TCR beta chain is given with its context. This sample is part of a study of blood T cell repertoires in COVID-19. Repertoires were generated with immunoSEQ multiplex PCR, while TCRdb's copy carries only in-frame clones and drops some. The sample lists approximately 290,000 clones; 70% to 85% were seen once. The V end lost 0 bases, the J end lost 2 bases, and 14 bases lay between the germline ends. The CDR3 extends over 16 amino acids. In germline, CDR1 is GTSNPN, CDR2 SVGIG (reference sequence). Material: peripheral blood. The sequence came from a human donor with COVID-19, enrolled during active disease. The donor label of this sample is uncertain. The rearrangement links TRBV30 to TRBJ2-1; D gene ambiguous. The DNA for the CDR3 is TGTGCCTGGAGTGTACTCCACCGAGCACCCTACAATGAGCAGTTCTTC. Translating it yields CAWSVLHRAPYNEQFF.